The 29 T cell receptor beta chains below all came from one sample that was sequenced in a study of identical twins. TCRdb fed the 5' RACE reads into MiXCR, producing one record per CDR3 protein. This sample has 650,000 to 750,000 distinct CDR3 sequences, with about 20% found just once. These data are also associated with another study on T cells expressing NK-cell markers.

Material: PBMCs. The receptors originated from a woman under 30 in good health.

This chain uses TRBV12-3 or TRBV12-4 with TRBJ2-1; perhaps TRBD1 as D (5 bases). The CDR3 length is 14 residues. The V end lost 3 bases, the J end lost 9 bases, and 15 bases lay between the germline ends. The CDR3 sequence is CASSFLDSKVEQFF. Here the CDR3 DNA reads TGTGCCAGCAGTTTCTTAGACAGTAAGGTTGAGCAGTTCTTC.

The chain is built from TRBV30 and TRBJ2-7; D not resolved. The V and J ends lost 6 bases and 3 bases respectively, with 12 bases between them. There are 12 residues in the CDR3. Germline loops: CDR1 GTSNPN, CDR2 SVGIG (reference sequence). This CDR3 is CACTSEGYEQYF. The CDR3 coding sequence is TGTGCCTGCACCAGTGAAGGCTACGAGCAGTACTTC.

This chain joins TRBV7-3 and TRBJ2-3; D remains unclear. Trimming shortened V by 2 bases and J by 2 bases, and 5 bases separated the two germline ends. CDR1 and CDR2 from the germline V gene are SGHTA and FQGTGA. The CDR3 is 13 amino acids. The DNA for the CDR3 is TGTGCCAGCAGCTTAGAAGACACAGATACGCAGTATTTT. The encoded protein is CASSLEDTDTQYF. The full variable domain, rest sourced from reference TRBV7-3 and TRBJ2-3, is GAGVSQTPSNKVTEKGKYVELRCDPISGHTALYWYRQSLGQGPEFLIYFQGTGAADDSGLPNDRFFAVRPEGSVSTLKIQRTERGDSAVYLCASSLEDTDTQYFGPGTRLTVL.

In its sample, this clonotype was seen many times. The rearrangement uses TRBV5-1 and TRBJ1-5, with D possibly being TRBD1 (5 bases). V was shortened by 4 bases and J by 6 bases, with 11 bases between the two germline ends. The length of the CDR3 is 13 residues. The germline CDR1 and CDR2 sequences are SGHRS and YFSETQ. CDR3 DNA: TGCGCCAGCAGCCGGTCGGGGGGTCAGCCCCAGCATTTT. Protein product: CASSRSGGQPQHF.

The V call is TRBV6-5, the J call TRBJ1-4, with a tentative D call TRBD1 (5 bases). The ends were cut back, 2 bases at V and 8 bases at J, with 24 bases in the middle. The V gene's germline CDR1 is MNHEY and CDR2 SVGAGI. CDR3 length equals 18 residues. This chain's CDR3 is CASSYRAGSGRLSEKLFF. DNA of the CDR3: TGTGCCAGCAGTTACCGGGCAGGGTCCGGGCGGCTAAGCGAAAAACTGTTTTTT.

The rearrangement joins TRBV9 to TRBJ1-2; unclear D gene. CDR3 length: 13 residues. Between the trimmed V and J ends, which lost 2 bases and 1 base, there was a span of 6 bases. Germline CDR1 SGDLS, CDR2 YYNGEE. The CDR3 loop reads CASSVEDNYGYTF. The CDR3 DNA follows: TGTGCCAGCAGCGTGGAAGATAACTATGGCTACACCTTC.

This clonotype was detected only a few times. This chain links TRBV6-4 with TRBJ2-3, with 9 bases aligning to TRBD2. The trim removed 4 bases at V and 4 bases at J, leaving 3 bases unmatched. Germline-derived CDR1 and CDR2 are MRHNA and SNTAGT. This CDR3 region has 14 residues. CDR3 DNA sequence: TGTGCCAGCAGTGTGGTAGCGGGGGCAGATACGCAGTATTTT. Translating it yields CASSVVAGADTQYF.

The table lists this clonotype with many counts. This sequence joins TRBV20-1 and TRBJ2-7; D is undetermined. CDR1 and CDR2 from the germline V gene are DFQATT and SNEGSKA (reference sequence). Trimming stripped 2 bases from V and 7 bases from J, with 12 bases between. This CDR3 contains 12 residues. CDR3 bases: TGCAGTGCTAGACAGGTCTCAAGGGAGCAGTACTTC. It specifies CSARQVSREQYF.

The chain has TRBV20-1 and TRBJ1-1; 7 bases agree with TRBD1. V shed 1 base and J 5 bases; nucleotides not matched to a gene: 4. Germline V CDR1 and CDR2: DFQATT, SNEGSKA (reference sequence). The CDR3 has 13 residues. CDR3 DNA sequence: TGCAGTGCTAGAGTCCAGACAGGGACTGAAGCTTTCTTT. Its translation: CSARVQTGTEAFF.

The V gene is TRBV2, the J gene TRBJ2-7; D may be TRBD1 or TRBD2 (6 bases each). Germline CDR1 reads SNHLY; CDR2 reads FYNNEI. The V gene lost 6 bases and the J gene lost 4 bases, with 16 bases spanning the gap. This CDR3 is 14 amino acids long. The CDR3 sequence is CASSDQGTEYEQYF. Here the CDR3 DNA reads TGTGCCAGCAGCGACCAGGGGACTGAATACGAGCAGTACTTC. Looking up the rest from reference TRBV2 and TRBJ2-7 gives the full variable domain: EPEVTQTPSHQVTQMGQEVILRCVPISNHLYFYWYRQILGQKVEFLVSFYNNEISEKSEIFDDQFSVERPDGSNFTLKIRSTKLEDSAMYFCASSDQGTEYEQYFGPGTRLTVT.

The sample holds a few counts of this clonotype. The chain employs TRBV15 and TRBJ2-1; D ambiguous. The CDR3 totals 13 residues. V was cut by 8 bases and J by 4 bases, with 12 bases left in between. Germline values: CDR1 LNHNV, CDR2 YYDKDF (reference sequence). In DNA, the CDR3 is TGTGCCACCGGGTTTGCGCTGTACAATGAGCAGTTCTTC. It is translated as CATGFALYNEQFF.

This clonotype was detected a few times. The chain carries TRBV5-1 and TRBJ2-7, with 9 bases lining up with TRBD2. This CDR3 has 15 amino acids. The ends lost 4 bases at V and 2 bases at J; junction bases unmatched: 7. Looked up from germline, CDR1 is SGHRS and CDR2 is YFSETQ. The CDR3 is CASSPRAGGPYEQYF. As DNA, the CDR3 is TGCGCCAGCAGCCCACGAGCGGGGGGCCCCTACGAGCAGTACTTC.

V gene TRBV7-2 combines with J gene TRBJ2-7; 9 nucleotides agree with TRBD2. CDR1 is SGHTA and CDR2 is FQGNSA in the germline V gene. Trimming removed 1 base from V and 3 bases from J; junction bases left unmatched: 4. This CDR3 has 15 amino acids. CDR3 loop: CASSLGLADYYEQYF. In DNA, the CDR3 is TGTGCCAGCAGCTTAGGACTAGCGGATTACTACGAGCAGTACTTC.

This chain joins TRBV7-2 and TRBJ2-7, with D maybe TRBD2 (5 bases). The CDR3 is 13 residues long. In germline, CDR1 is SGHTA, CDR2 FQGNSA. V lost 5 bases and J lost 4, with 12 bases in between. CDR3 nucleotides: TGTGCCAGCAGCACCGGGAACGGATACGAGCAGTACTTC. Translating it yields CASSTGNGYEQYF.

V and J are TRBV2 and TRBJ2-1, with unresolved D. V lost 6 bases, J lost 8 bases, and 11 bases lay in between. The germline gives CDR1 SNHLY, CDR2 FYNNEI. CDR3 length equals 12 residues. The CDR3 reads CASSVTGDEQFF. CDR3 DNA sequence: TGTGCCAGCAGCGTGACCGGTGATGAGCAGTTCTTC.

The V and J genes are TRBV7-8 and TRBJ1-5, with D uncertain. V shed 3 bases and J shed 5 bases, with 11 bases lying between them. Per the germline V gene, CDR1 is SGHVS and CDR2 is FQNEAQ. The CDR3 sequence is 14 residues long. The CDR3 region has the DNA TGTGCCAGCAGCTTCGATGAGGGATATCAGCCCCAGCATTTT. This translates into CASSFDEGYQPQHF.

The chain has TRBV2 and TRBJ1-2; 7 nucleotides line up with TRBD1. CDR3 length: 14 residues. V lost 8 bases to trimming and J lost 5 bases; unmatched junction nucleotides: 11. Germline CDR1 reads SNHLY; CDR2 reads FYNNEI. This chain's CDR3 is CASAPDRRNYGYTF. In DNA form, the CDR3 reads TGTGCCAGCGCCCCGGACAGGAGAAATTATGGCTACACCTTC. The whole variable domain, remainder taken from reference TRBV2 and TRBJ1-2, is EPEVTQTPSHQVTQMGQEVILRCVPISNHLYFYWYRQILGQKVEFLVSFYNNEISEKSEIFDDQFSVERPDGSNFTLKIRSTKLEDSAMYFCASAPDRRNYGYTFGSGTRLTVV.

The chain couples TRBV15 to TRBJ2-1; 10 bases line up with TRBD2. After removal of 2 bases from V and 7 bases from J, the junction contained 5 bases not matched to a gene. Per germline, CDR1 LNHNV and CDR2 YYDKDF (reference sequence). This CDR3 is built from 15 residues. CDR3 bases: TGTGCCACCAGCAGAAGCGGGGGGGCCAGAAATGAGCAGTTCTTC. Translated, it gives CATSRSGGARNEQFF.

This clonotype has a handful of counts. J is TRBJ2-1 and V is TRBV4-2; D is possibly TRBD2 (6 bases). CDR3 length: 16 amino acids. The V and J ends lost 2 bases and 10 bases respectively, with 21 bases between them. From germline, CDR1 is LGHNA and CDR2 YNFKEQ. The CDR3 is CASSQNGRAGWGEQFF. The CDR3 coding sequence is TGTGCCAGCAGCCAAAATGGTAGGGCGGGGTGGGGGGAGCAGTTCTTC.

This clonotype was found a few times. This chain uses TRBV29-1 with TRBJ2-7; D is undetermined. Germline V gene sequence: CDR1 SQVTM, CDR2 ANQGSEA. The CDR3 runs to 11 residues. Trimming took 6 bases from V and 9 from J, leaving 15 bases between them. CDR3 residues: CSVGVPGGQYF. The CDR3, as DNA: TGCAGCGTGGGTGTTCCTGGTGGGCAGTACTTC.

Ten or more counts support this clonotype. The chain recombines TRBV29-1 with TRBJ2-7; D perhaps matches TRBD1 (6 bases). This CDR3 has 12 amino acids. Looked up from germline, CDR1 is SQVTM and CDR2 is ANQGSEA. V was cut by 3 bases and J by 3 bases, with 9 bases left in between. CDR3 sequence (DNA): TGCAGCGTTGAGAGGGGGAACTACGAGCAGTACTTC. Translated, it gives CSVERGNYEQYF.

The sample holds many counts of this clonotype. This chain links TRBV29-1 with TRBJ1-2; TRBD1 matches 7 bases. Germline CDR1 is SQVTM and CDR2 is ANQGSEA. V was clipped by 4 bases and J by 8 bases; unmatched bases: 4. This CDR3 region has 11 residues. CDR3 in amino acids: CSVAGTEGYTF. In DNA, the CDR3 is TGCAGCGTTGCCGGGACAGAGGGCTACACCTTC.

The chain joins TRBV5-1 to TRBJ2-1; 12 bases fit TRBD2. This CDR3 comprises 15 residues. Per germline, CDR1 SGHRS and CDR2 YFSETQ. V dropped 7 bases and J dropped 5; count of bases not matched to a gene: 7. This CDR3 is CASRQLAGGDNEQFF. In nucleotides, the CDR3 is TGCGCCAGCCGGCAGCTAGCGGGAGGGGACAATGAGCAGTTCTTC.

This clonotype was seen repeatedly, ten times or more. The chain joins TRBV4-1 to TRBJ2-2; perhaps TRBD2 as D (5 bases). Trimming left V 3 bases short and J 1 base short, with 6 bases between. Germline V gene lookup returns CDR1 MGHRA and CDR2 YSYEKL. The CDR3 has 14 amino acids. The CDR3 loop is CASSQSGNTGELFF. CDR3 sequence (DNA): TGCGCCAGCAGCCAGAGCGGGAACACCGGGGAGCTGTTTTTT.

Notes on this clonotype: One junction end does not reproduce the germline sequence, and a read error may be involved. CDR3: CASSLAAGEEDTQCF. CDR3 DNA: TGTGCCAGCAGCTTAGCGGCAGGGGAGGAAGATACGCAGTGTTTT. The gene calls are TRBV7-9 and TRBJ2-3; D might be TRBD1 or TRBD2, each matching 6 bases. The CDR3 covers 15 residues. CDR1 and CDR2 (germline): SEHNR, FQNEAQ (reference sequence).

This clonotype has at least ten counts. The chain combines TRBV4-1 with TRBJ2-3; no definite D call. The CDR3 totals 13 residues. CDR1 is MGHRA, CDR2 YSYEKL, per germline. Between the trimmed V and J ends, which lost 0 bases and 4 bases, there was a span of 5 bases. CDR3: CASSQDGSDTQYF. For the CDR3, the DNA is TGCGCCAGCAGCCAAGATGGGTCAGATACGCAGTATTTT.

The V call is TRBV15, the J call TRBJ2-7; perhaps D is TRBD1 or TRBD2 (5 bases each). CDR1 is LNHNV, CDR2 YYDKDF, per germline (reference sequence). The germline V and J ends were trimmed by 5 bases and 5 bases, with 16 bases remaining between them. CDR3 length: 14 residues. The CDR3: CATSGWGKNDEQYF. The CDR3 region has the DNA TGTGCCACCAGCGGTTGGGGGAAAAACGACGAGCAGTACTTC.

At least ten counts were recorded for this clonotype. V usage is TRBV7-3 and J usage is TRBJ2-2, with no clear D. Germline V gene sequence: CDR1 SGHTA, CDR2 FQGTGA. This CDR3 has 16 residues. V shed 5 bases and J shed 2 bases, with 15 bases lying between them. CDR3 sequence (DNA): TGTGCCAGCAGCCGGAACGGCGGTTTTAACACCGGGGAGCTGTTTTTT. Its protein is CASSRNGGFNTGELFF.

This clonotype came up a few times. The rearrangement joins TRBV9 to TRBJ2-1, with D maybe TRBD2 (6 bases). CDR3 length: 17 residues. V was pared by 0 bases and J by 1 base, with 14 bases between. Germline CDR1 reads SGDLS; CDR2 reads YYNGEE. The CDR3 sequence is CASSVGLAERSYNEQFF. The CDR3 coding sequence is TGTGCCAGCAGCGTAGGTTTAGCGGAACGATCCTACAATGAGCAGTTCTTC.